Listed below are T cell receptor beta chains from one sample, sequenced in a study of blood T cell repertoires in COVID-19. Sequencing was performed with immunoSEQ multiplex PCR; in TCRdb, only in-frame clones are kept and a portion is missing. The profile shows some 100,000 clones, roughly 86% of them singletons. The specimen was peripheral blood. The receptors come from a man aged 50 to 60 with active or convalescent COVID-19. CDR3s include the opening cysteine and the closing phenylalanine or tryptophan.

j_call v_call cdr3_aa
TRBJ1-2 TRBV18 CASSPSGQATYGYTF
TRBJ2-2 TRBV9 CASSVAGQGLGELFF
TRBJ1-6 TRBV27 CASSFGTGTNSPLHF
TRBJ2-5 TRBV19 CASTTTGGIETQYF
TRBJ1-2 TRBV7-2 CASSSGKEYGYTF
TRBJ1-6 TRBV7-9 CASSSGVSYNSPLHF
TRBJ2-5 TRBV5-1 CASSLNGGWQETQYF
TRBJ2-3 TRBV2 CASILVAQTDTQYF
TRBJ2-3 TRBV7-2 CASSWTAPSTDTQYF
TRBJ2-6 TRBV2 CASSEQNSGANVLTF
TRBJ1-4 TRBV18 CASSPQGTGNEKLFF
TRBJ1-2 TRBV7-8 CASSSRTGHYGYTF
TRBJ1-4 TRBV5-1 CASSREVGGEKLFF
TRBJ2-7 TRBV10-2 CASSDTRSPPYEQYF
TRBJ1-5 TRBV18 CASSPPGTTNQPQHF
TRBJ1-6 TRBV7-2 CASRTGPYNSPLHF
TRBJ1-2 TRBV3-1/TRBV3-2 CASSQPDRGLGYTF
TRBJ1-6 TRBV12-3/TRBV12-4 CASRIDNSPLHF
TRBJ1-1 TRBV18 CASSLNTDTEAFF
TRBJ2-7 TRBV18 CASSPGGGSYEQYF
TRBJ2-3 TRBV18 CASSPFGTVTDTQYF
TRBJ1-1 TRBV12-3/TRBV12-4 CASSLNINTEAFF
TRBJ1-6 TRBV19 CASSMDRPNSPLHF
TRBJ1-4 TRBV28 CASSLSVPGEKLFF
TRBJ2-3 TRBV5-8 CASSLTGISTDTQYF
TRBJ1-2 TRBV5-1 CASSLAEGATDYGYTF
TRBJ2-1 TRBV12-3/TRBV12-4 CASRIPGLLEQFF
TRBJ1-2 TRBV20-1 CSASNFGQGNYGYTF
TRBJ2-3 TRBV15 CATSRESAGARMDTQYF
TRBJ1-1 TRBV28 CASSYGGGTGQTEAFF
TRBJ2-5 TRBV11-2 CASSLNGVETQYF
TRBJ2-3 TRBV11-2 CASSLAGADTQYF
TRBJ1-4 TRBV28 CASSRQGNEKLFF
TRBJ2-7 TRBV30 CAWNLKPGQEKVEQYF
TRBJ1-6 TRBV6-1 CASSEQGAGNSPLHF
TRBJ2-2 TRBV7-2 CASTEGGNTGELFF
TRBJ2-2 TRBV9 CASSVRQGVGGELFF
TRBJ1-1 TRBV11-2 CASSGEVTEAFF
TRBJ1-6 TRBV2 CASSEYDSGSALHF
TRBJ1-5 TRBV12-3/TRBV12-4 CASSYRSNQPQHF
TRBJ2-5 TRBV4-1 CASSQDFPGTSRETQYF
TRBJ1-1 TRBV19 CASKQGSYSEAFF
TRBJ2-3 TRBV18 CASSSQVRTDTQYF
TRBJ2-7 TRBV6-6 CASSYRLAGSGEQYF
TRBJ1-5 TRBV19 CASSPGERQPQHF
TRBJ2-5 TRBV28 CASRVAQETQYF
TRBJ2-2 TRBV7-9 CASSLVSDSQDTGELFF
TRBJ1-3 TRBV6-6 CASSRQSSSGNTIYF
TRBJ2-7 TRBV27 CASRRPGGAYEQYF
TRBJ2-2 TRBV2 CASSEARVTGELFF
TRBJ2-1 TRBV19 CATRDMKDQDEQFF
TRBJ1-3 TRBV18 CASSPGSGNTIYF
TRBJ2-1 TRBV6-5 CASHRGVYNEQFF
TRBJ2-2 TRBV15 CATSRGGTGGINTGELFF
TRBJ2-2 TRBV4-3 CASSQIPGTGELFF